The 4 T cell receptor beta chains presented below share a single source sample, sequenced in a study of blood T cell repertoires in COVID-19. The repertoire was sequenced with immunoSEQ multiplex PCR; TCRdb's copy has only in-frame clones and lacks some. Of around 50,000 clones listed, more than 70% are singletons. Input material: peripheral blood. These receptors were obtained from a man aged 45-65 years with active COVID-19.

The gene calls are TRBV27 and TRBJ2-7, with TRBD2 identical over 14 bases. The germline V gene encodes CDR1 MNHEY and CDR2 SMNVEV (reference sequence). V gave up 10 bases and J gave up 2 bases; unmatched junction bases: 4. The CDR3 has 14 amino acids. CDR3 DNA sequence: TGTGCCACCGGACTAGCGGGGGGCACCTACGAGCAGTACTTC. Translated: CATGLAGGTYEQYF.

This clone was detected only once. The chain is built from TRBV3-1 (or the pseudogene TRBV3-2) and TRBJ2-7, with TRBD1 as a possible D gene (7 bases). Germline V gene sequence: CDR1 LGHDT, CDR2 YNNKEL (reference sequence). The CDR3 has 15 amino acids. Trimming removed 0 bases from V and 4 bases from J, with 13 bases in between. The CDR3 coding sequence is TGTGCCAGCAGCCAAGAACCCGCAGGGGGGTACGAGCAGTACTTC. Residues: CASSQEPAGGYEQYF.

V is TRBV30 and J is TRBJ1-1; 8 nucleotides line up with TRBD1. The CDR3 has 15 amino acids. J lost 5 bases, V lost 3 bases, and 11 bases had no gene match. Germline V gene lookup returns CDR1 GTSNPN and CDR2 SVGIG (reference sequence). Written as DNA, the CDR3 is TGTGCCTGGAGCAATCACAGGGGGGTGATTACTGAAGCTTTCTTT. Its protein is CAWSNHRGVITEAFF.

V is TRBV6-2 or TRBV6-3 and J is TRBJ1-2; 7 bases match TRBD1. Germline lookup yields CDR1 MNHEY and CDR2 SVGEGT. Trimming removed 0 bases from V and 1 base from J; junction bases left unmatched: 8. This CDR3 region has 17 residues. CDR3 region: CASSYSPGTDSNYGYTF. CDR3 DNA: TGTGCCAGCAGTTACTCCCCCGGGACAGATAGTAACTATGGCTACACCTTC.